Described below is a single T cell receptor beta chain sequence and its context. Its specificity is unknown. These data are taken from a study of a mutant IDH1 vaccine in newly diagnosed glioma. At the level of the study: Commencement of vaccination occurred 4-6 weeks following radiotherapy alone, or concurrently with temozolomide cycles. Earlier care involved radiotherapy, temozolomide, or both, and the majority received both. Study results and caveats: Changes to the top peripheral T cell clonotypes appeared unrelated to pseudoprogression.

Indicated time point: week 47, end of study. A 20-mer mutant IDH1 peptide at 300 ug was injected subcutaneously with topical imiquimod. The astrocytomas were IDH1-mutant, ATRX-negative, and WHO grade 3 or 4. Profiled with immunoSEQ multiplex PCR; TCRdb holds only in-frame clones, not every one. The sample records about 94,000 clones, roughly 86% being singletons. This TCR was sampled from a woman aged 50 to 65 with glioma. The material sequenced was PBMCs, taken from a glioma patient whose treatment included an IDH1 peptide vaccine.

In DNA, the CDR3 is TGCAGCGTACTGGGACTAGCGGGAGTTGATGAGCAGTACTTC. Translated, it gives CSVLGLAGVDEQYF. The V call is TRBV29-1, the J call TRBJ2-7; 14 nucleotides match TRBD2. V shed 6 bases, J shed 7 bases, and the junction held 8 bases outside the gene matches. CDR1 SQVTM and CDR2 ANQGSEA come from the germline V gene. The CDR3 length is 14 residues.